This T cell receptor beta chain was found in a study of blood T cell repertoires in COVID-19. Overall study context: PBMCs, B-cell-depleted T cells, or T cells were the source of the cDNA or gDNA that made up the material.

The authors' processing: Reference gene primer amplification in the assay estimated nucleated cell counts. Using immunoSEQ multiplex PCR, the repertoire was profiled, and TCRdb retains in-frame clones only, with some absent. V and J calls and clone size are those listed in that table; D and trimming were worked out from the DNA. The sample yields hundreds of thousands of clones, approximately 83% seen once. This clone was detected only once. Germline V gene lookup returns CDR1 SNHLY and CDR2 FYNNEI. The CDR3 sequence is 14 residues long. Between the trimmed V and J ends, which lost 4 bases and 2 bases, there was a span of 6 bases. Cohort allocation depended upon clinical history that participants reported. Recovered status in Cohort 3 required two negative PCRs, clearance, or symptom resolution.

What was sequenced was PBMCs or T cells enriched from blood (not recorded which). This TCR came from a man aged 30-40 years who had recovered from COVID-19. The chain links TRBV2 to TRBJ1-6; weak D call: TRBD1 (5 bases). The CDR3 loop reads CASSGQTYNSPLHF. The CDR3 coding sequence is TGTGCCAGCAGTGGACAGACCTATAATTCACCCCTCCACTTT.